The rows below give T cell receptor beta chains drawn from one sample of a study of technical replicates of blood from several donors. Only in-frame clones appear in the TCRdb table, and some are missing; sequencing was by immunoSEQ multiplex PCR. This table has about 80,000 clones, 65% to 90% appearing once. The sequencing sample was made of PBMCs. These TCRs come from a human donor in good health. Some clones in this sample may be carry-over from other donors' samples. CDR3s include the opening cysteine and the closing phenylalanine or tryptophan. The D gene is left open where the match is weak. Expanded clones get a size class; other rows say once, few or many, or leave the size out.

abundance,d_gene,j_gene,v_gene,CDR3nt,CDR3aa
.,TRBD1,TRBJ1-1,TRBV7-2,TGTGCCAGCAGCGCCCATGATTACAGGGGGGTTAACTTT,CASSAHDYRGVNF
.,TRBD2,TRBJ2-3,TRBV15,TGTGCCACCAGCACAGGACTAGCGGGGTGGGTAGATACGCAGTATTTT,CATSTGLAGWVDTQYF
.,.,TRBJ1-1,TRBV7-9,TGTGCCAGCCTCGGGGGTTCGGACACTGAAGCTTTCTTT,CASLGGSDTEAFF
few,.,TRBJ1-2,TRBV6-6,TGTGCCAGCAGTCCCTTATATGGCTACACCTTC,CASSPLYGYTF
.,.,TRBJ2-2,TRBV30,TGTGCCTGGAGGCTGGGACTGCGCGACACCGGGGAGCTGTTTTTT,CAWRLGLRDTGELFF
.,.,TRBJ1-3,TRBV30,TGTGCCTGGAGCACCCTTAGGGGGGGGGCTGGAAACACCATATATTTT,CAWSTLRGGAGNTIYF
.,.,TRBJ1-5,TRBV7-2,TGTGCCACCGCGAAAGACTGGAATCAGCCCCAGCATTTT,CATAKDWNQPQHF
.,TRBD1,TRBJ2-1,TRBV5-1,TGCGCCAGCAGCTTGGATGGACAGGGGGCCTACAATGAGCAGTTCTTC,CASSLDGQGAYNEQFF
.,TRBD2,TRBJ2-1,TRBV4-2,TGTGCCAGCAGTCGAGGACTAGCAAACAATGAGCAGTTCTTC,CASSRGLANNEQFF
.,.,TRBJ2-7,TRBV11-1,TGTGCCAGCAGACCCTACCCCGGCGGATACGAGCAGTACTTC,CASRPYPGGYEQYF
.,TRBD1,TRBJ2-7,TRBV5-1,TGCGCCAGCAGCTTAGGGACAGGAACCTACGAGCAGTACTTC,CASSLGTGTYEQYF
.,TRBD1,TRBJ2-5,TRBV19,TGTGCCAGTAGGTTAGGGGGCCGGGGACAAGAGACCCAGTACTTC,CASRLGGRGQETQYF
.,.,TRBJ2-4,TRBV5-4,TGTGCCAGCAGCGAACTCGGAGGGCGGAGGGCCCAAAACATTCAGTACTTC,CASSELGGRRAQNIQYF
.,TRBD2,TRBJ2-5,TRBV7-2,TGTGCCAGCAGCTCCGGGACTAGCGGGGGGATAAAAGAGACCCAGTACTTC,CASSSGTSGGIKETQYF
many,.,TRBJ1-2,TRBV30,TGTGCCTGGAGTTTGGAGAGGTCCTATGGCTACACCTTC,CAWSLERSYGYTF
once,TRBD1,TRBJ1-1,TRBV19,TGTGCCAGTAGTATAGGACAGGGGATCGGAGAAGCTTTCTTT,CASSIGQGIGEAFF
.,TRBD1,TRBJ1-1,TRBV4-1,TGCGCCAGCAGCCAATTTCTGTTCGCAGGGGGCATGAGGTACACTGAAGCTTTCTTT,CASSQFLFAGGMRYTEAFF
.,.,TRBJ2-2,TRBV27,TGTGCCACCCACGGGATATCCGGGGAGCTGTTTTTT,CATHGISGELFF
.,.,TRBJ2-5,TRBV9,TGTGCCAGCAGCCAAAGTAGGACCCTAAGACAGGAGACCCAGTACTTC,CASSQSRTLRQETQYF
.,TRBD1,TRBJ1-2,TRBV7-2,TGTGCCAGCAGCTTAACCCCTGCGGGGACAGGGGGCGACTATGGCTACACCTTC,CASSLTPAGTGGDYGYTF
.,.,TRBJ1-5,TRBV5-5,TGTGCCAGCAGCTTGTCCACAGGAGAATATAGCAATCAGCCCCAGCATTTT,CASSLSTGEYSNQPQHF
.,TRBD1,TRBJ1-1,TRBV7-2,TGTGCCAGCAGCTTAAGTTTTGGACAGGGAACTGAAGCTTTCTTT,CASSLSFGQGTEAFF
.,.,TRBJ2-2,TRBV9,TGTGCCAGCAGCGTAGTCGGGAGTCCCCCCGGGGAGCTGTTTTTT,CASSVVGSPPGELFF
.,.,TRBJ2-6,TRBV7-9,TGTGCCAGCAGCTTAGCTTTGGGCGCTGGGGCCAACGTCCTGACTTTC,CASSLALGAGANVLTF
.,.,TRBJ1-5,TRBV5-8,TGTGCCAGCAGCTTGGATACCGGGTTGCAGCCCCAGCATTTT,CASSLDTGLQPQHF
.,.,TRBJ2-1,TRBV7-6,TGTGCCAGCAGCTTTACCGGGAGCCGGGAGCAGTTCTTC,CASSFTGSREQFF
.,.,TRBJ2-3,TRBV5-1,TGCGCCAGCAGCTTATTCCGGACAGACTCCACAGATACGCAGTATTTT,CASSLFRTDSTDTQYF